The clone carrying this T cell receptor beta chain was seen only once. Antigen unknown. Profiling relied on immunoSEQ multiplex PCR, and the TCRdb table lists in-frame clones only, not all of them. The data contain 25,000 to 30,000 clones, 80% of them singletons. These data come from a study of early stage breast cancer tumors. Study context: ER+/PR+/HER2- status applied to about 70% of the 16 invasive breast tumors. Study outcomes and limitations: Blood repertoires resembled normal breast more than tumor. Tumors had approximately 2.5-fold higher T cell density than normal breast.

The CDR3 loop spans 15 amino acids. Germline V CDR1 and CDR2: KGHSH, LQKENI. The V gene end was trimmed by 3 bases and the J gene end by 1 base; junction bases not matched to a gene: 3. The specimen sequenced was blood. The rearrangement uses TRBV18 and TRBJ2-3; 8 positions match TRBD2. This clonotype originated in a person aged 55 to 75 with breast cancer. In DNA form, the CDR3 reads TGTGCCAGCTCACCTCGGGAGGGTGGCACAGATACGCAGTATTTT. Translated, it gives CASSPREGGTDTQYF.